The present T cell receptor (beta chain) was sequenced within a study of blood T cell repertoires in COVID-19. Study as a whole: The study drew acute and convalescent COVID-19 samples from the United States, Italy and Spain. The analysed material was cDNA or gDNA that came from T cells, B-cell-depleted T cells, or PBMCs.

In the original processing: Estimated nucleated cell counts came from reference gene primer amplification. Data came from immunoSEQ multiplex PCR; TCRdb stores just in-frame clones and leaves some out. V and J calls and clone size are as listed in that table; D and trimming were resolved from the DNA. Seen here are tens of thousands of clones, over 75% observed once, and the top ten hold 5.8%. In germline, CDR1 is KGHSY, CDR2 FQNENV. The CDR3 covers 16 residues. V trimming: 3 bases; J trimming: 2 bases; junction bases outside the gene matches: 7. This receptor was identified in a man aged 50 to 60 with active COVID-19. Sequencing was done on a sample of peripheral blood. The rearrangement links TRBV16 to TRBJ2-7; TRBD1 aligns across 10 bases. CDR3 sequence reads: CASSQGAGQGAYEQYF. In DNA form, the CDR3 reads TGTGCCAGCAGCCAGGGTGCTGGACAGGGGGCCTACGAGCAGTACTTC.